The clone carrying this T cell receptor (beta chain) was seen repeatedly, ten times or more. Its antigen remains unidentified. This record comes from a study of T cells in Graves' hyperthyroidism and ophthalmopathy. Study summary: Sampling of peripheral blood happened at initial diagnosis, prior to any treatment. Study-wide results and limits: A 13 V-J signature model discriminated ophthalmopathy versus stable hyperthyroidism. The model made its ophthalmopathy prediction, and onset followed a median about 6 months later.

This CDR3 is 13 amino acids long. Germline CDR1 SGHNT, CDR2 YYREEE (reference sequence). V shed 4 bases, J shed 5 bases, and the junction held 3 bases outside the gene matches. Uncontrolled infection, other autoimmune disease, pregnancy or lactation barred patients from enrollment. RNA transcripts gave rise to amplified TCR beta CDR3 regions. HTBI primers were the set used in a first-round RT-PCR of the TCR CDR3. TCRdb redid the calling of the multiplex PCR reads with MiXCR, one entry per CDR3 protein. Counted here are around 36,000 distinct CDR3 sequences, 40% to 60% occurring once; the ten biggest clones make up 15% to 20%.

This clonotype was sampled from a man between 40 and 49 years old with Graves' ophthalmopathy. This chain connects TRBV5-4 to TRBJ2-5, with 9 positions matching TRBD2. The sequencing input was blood. CDR3 region: CASSLRGGETQYF. CDR3 nucleotides: TGTGCCAGCAGCCTGCGGGGGGGGGAGACCCAGTACTTC.